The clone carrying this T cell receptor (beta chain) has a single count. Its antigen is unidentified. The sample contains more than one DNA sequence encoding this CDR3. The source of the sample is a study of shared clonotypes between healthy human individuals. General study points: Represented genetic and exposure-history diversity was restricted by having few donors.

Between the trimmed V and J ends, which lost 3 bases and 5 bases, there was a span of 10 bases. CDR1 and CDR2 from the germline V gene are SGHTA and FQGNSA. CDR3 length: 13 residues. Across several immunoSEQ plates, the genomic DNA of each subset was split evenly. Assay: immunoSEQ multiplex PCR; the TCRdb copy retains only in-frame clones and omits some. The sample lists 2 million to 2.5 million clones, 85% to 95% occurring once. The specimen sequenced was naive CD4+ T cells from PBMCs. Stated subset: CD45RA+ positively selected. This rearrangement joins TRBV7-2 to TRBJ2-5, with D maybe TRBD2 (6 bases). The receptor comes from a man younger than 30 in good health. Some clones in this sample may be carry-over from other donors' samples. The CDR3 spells CASSFQGGETQYF. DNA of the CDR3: TGTGCCAGCAGCTTCCAGGGAGGCGAGACCCAGTACTTC.